This TCR beta chain was found in a study of resident and recirculating memory T cells in vitiligo. Study as a whole: Samples were epidermis from two lesional and two nonlesional sites, plus PBMCs.

The method was immunoSEQ multiplex PCR; TCRdb's version includes in-frame clones alone and lacks a portion of them. The data contain about 45,000 clones, around nine tenths of them singletons. Germline CDR1 reads LGHNT; CDR2 reads FRNRAP. Between the trimmed V and J ends, which lost 6 bases and 6 bases, there was a span of 14 bases. The CDR3 is 13 residues long. Sequencing used blood. This TCR came from a male donor with vitiligo. The V call is TRBV12-5, the J call TRBJ1-1; D remains ambiguous. The CDR3 here is CASGPFMGAEAFF. DNA of the CDR3: TGTGCTAGTGGGCCCTTCATGGGAGCTGAAGCTTTCTTT.